This T cell receptor beta chain derives from a study of regulatory T cells in long-lasting Graves disease. Study details: Duration of antithyroid drug therapy among newly diagnosed Graves' patients was under 3 months.

Time point: newly diagnosed GD, antithyroid drugs for less than 3 months. Isolated PBMC RNA provided the starting material for the TCR library. Concerning this clonotype: Its antigen is unknown. A single base separates this from a much larger clone, so it may be a read error.

CDR3 regions were amplified by Arm-PCR using iRepertoire HTBI primers to build TCR beta libraries. TCRdb re-derived calls from the multiplex PCR reads in MiXCR, one entry per CDR3 protein. This sample carries about 540,000 distinct CDR3 sequences, roughly 13% of them seen once, and the ten largest clones take about 10%. Germline assignment: CDR1 MNHNS and CDR2 SASEGT. CDR3 length: 17 residues. Overall study findings and caveats: Repertoires from persistent disease leaned toward TRBV28, TRBJ1-2 and TRBJ2-5.

This sample was shared with a second study, whose subject was T cells in Graves' hyperthyroidism and ophthalmopathy.

This TCR was recovered from a man aged 25 to 40 with Graves disease. Sequencing used peripheral blood mononuclear cells (PBMCs), obtained at new diagnosis, from a patient treated with antithyroid drugs. The genes are TRBV6-1 and TRBJ2-5; 9 bases are shared with TRBD2. In nucleotides, the CDR3 is TGTGCCACCAGTGAAAAAAGACGGCTAGCGGGATCGGAGACCCAGTACTTC. The encoded protein is CATSEKRRLAGSETQYF.